This T cell receptor (beta chain) appears in the sequencing data of a study of cytomegalovirus exposure and HLA in healthy donors. This CDR3 has 14 residues. The V end was cut by 5 bases, the J end by 7 bases, with 14 bases between. CDR1 and CDR2 from the germline V gene are SGHTA and FQGNSA. This clone was seen a single time. PCR involved 60 Vbeta and 13 Jbeta primers. Method: immunoSEQ multiplex PCR; TCRdb's copy keeps in-frame clones and lacks some. The sample carries about 110,000 clones, just under 70% recorded once. Sequenced sample: PBMCs. The sequence was obtained from a woman in her seventies in good health and CMV-seropositive. J is TRBJ1-4 and V is TRBV7-2; tentatively, D is TRBD1 (6 bases). CDR3 in amino acids: CASSLDSRGEKLFF. For the CDR3, the DNA is TGTGCCAGCAGCCTGGACAGCAGGGGTGAAAAACTGTTTTTT.